One T cell receptor (beta chain) is described in this entry. The data belong to a study of blood T cells in healthy people across ages. CDR3 length: 13 amino acids. Trimming shortened V by 2 bases and J by 3 bases, and 8 bases separated the two germline ends. Germline V gene sequence: CDR1 LGHNA, CDR2 YSLEER. Using a J-beta primer mix together with a sample-barcoded 5' primer, a second PCR was run for about 6 to 12 cycles. From the 5' RACE reads, TCRdb called clonotypes with MiXCR, one entry per CDR3 protein. Of 1 million or so distinct CDR3 sequences in the sample, approximately 25% were seen once. This same sample was also taken into another study, of T cells of mothers and their children. That work contributes: The yield was over 9 million TCR beta CDR3 reads from each mother and approximately 2.8 million from each child.

This TCR derives from a girl aged 2-10 years in good health. Material: blood. The rearrangement links TRBV4-3 to TRBJ2-7; no definite D call. This CDR3 is CASSQQSYYEQYF. For the CDR3, the DNA is TGCGCCAGCAGCCAACAGTCGTACTACGAGCAGTACTTC.